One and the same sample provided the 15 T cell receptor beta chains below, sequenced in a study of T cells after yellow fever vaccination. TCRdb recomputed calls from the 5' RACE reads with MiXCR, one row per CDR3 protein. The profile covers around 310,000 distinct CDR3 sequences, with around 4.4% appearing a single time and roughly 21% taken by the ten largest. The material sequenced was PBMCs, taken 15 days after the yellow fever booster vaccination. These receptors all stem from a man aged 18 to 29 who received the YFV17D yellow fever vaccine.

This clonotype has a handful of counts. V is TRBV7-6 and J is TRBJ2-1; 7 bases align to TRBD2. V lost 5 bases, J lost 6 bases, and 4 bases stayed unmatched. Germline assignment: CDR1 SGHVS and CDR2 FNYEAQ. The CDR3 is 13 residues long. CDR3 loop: CASSRTRLNEQFF. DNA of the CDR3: TGTGCCAGCAGCCGGACTAGACTCAATGAGCAGTTCTTC.

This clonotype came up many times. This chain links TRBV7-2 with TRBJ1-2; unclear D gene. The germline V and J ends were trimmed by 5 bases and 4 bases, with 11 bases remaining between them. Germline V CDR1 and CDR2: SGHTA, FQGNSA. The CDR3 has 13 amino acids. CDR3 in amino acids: CASSSAVGYGYTF. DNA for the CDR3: TGTGCCAGCAGCAGCGCAGTGGGCTATGGCTACACCTTC.

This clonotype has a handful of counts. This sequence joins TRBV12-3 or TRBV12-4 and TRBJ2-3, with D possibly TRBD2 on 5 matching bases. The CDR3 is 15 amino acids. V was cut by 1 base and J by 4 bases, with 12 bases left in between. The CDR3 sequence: CASSLEGGGADTQYF. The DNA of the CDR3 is TGTGCCAGCAGTTTAGAGGGCGGAGGAGCAGATACGCAGTATTTT.

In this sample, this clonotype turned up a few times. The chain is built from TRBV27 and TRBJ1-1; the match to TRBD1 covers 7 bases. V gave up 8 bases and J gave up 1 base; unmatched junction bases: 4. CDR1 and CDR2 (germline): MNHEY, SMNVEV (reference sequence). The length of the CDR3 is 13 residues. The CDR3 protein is CASSTGRNTEAFF. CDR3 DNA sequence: TGTGCCAGCTCGACAGGGAGGAACACTGAAGCTTTCTTT.

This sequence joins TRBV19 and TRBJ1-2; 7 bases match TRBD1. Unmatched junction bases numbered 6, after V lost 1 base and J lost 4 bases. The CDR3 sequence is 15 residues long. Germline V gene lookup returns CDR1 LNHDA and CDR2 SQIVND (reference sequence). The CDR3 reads CASSIAGTEAYGYTF. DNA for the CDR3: TGTGCCAGTAGTATAGCTGGGACAGAAGCCTATGGCTACACCTTC.

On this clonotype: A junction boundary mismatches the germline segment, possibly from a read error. CDR3 DNA sequence: TGTGCCAGCTGCTTTGCAGGGGACATGAACACTGAAGCTTTCTTT. Its protein is CASCFAGDMNTEAFF. The rearrangement joins TRBV7-6 to TRBJ1-1; possibly TRBD1 for D (6 bases). Germline V gene data show CDR1 as SGHVS and CDR2 as FNYEAQ. The CDR3 spans 15 residues.

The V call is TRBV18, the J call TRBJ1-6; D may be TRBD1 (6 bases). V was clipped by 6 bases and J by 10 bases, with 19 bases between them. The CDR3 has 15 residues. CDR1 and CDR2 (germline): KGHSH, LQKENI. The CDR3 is CASSQQGQRTSPLHF. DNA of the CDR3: TGTGCCAGCTCCCAACAGGGACAACGTACCTCACCCCTCCACTTT.

CDR3 coding DNA: TGCGCCAGCAGCCAGGGACACCCAGGAGAGACCCAGTACTTC. It specifies CASSQGHPGETQYF. This chain connects TRBV4-1 to TRBJ2-5; D may be TRBD1 (6 bases). Germline CDR1 MGHRA, CDR2 YSYEKL. The V and J ends lost 3 bases and 4 bases respectively, with 12 bases between them. This CDR3 has 14 residues.

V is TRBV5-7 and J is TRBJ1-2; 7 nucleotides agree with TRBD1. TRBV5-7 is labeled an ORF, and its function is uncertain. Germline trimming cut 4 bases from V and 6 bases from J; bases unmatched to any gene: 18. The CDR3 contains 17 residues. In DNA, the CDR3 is TGTGCCAGCAGCCTGTACGGGCAGGGGGATCCGGAGAATGGCTACACCTTC. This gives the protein CASSLYGQGDPENGYTF.

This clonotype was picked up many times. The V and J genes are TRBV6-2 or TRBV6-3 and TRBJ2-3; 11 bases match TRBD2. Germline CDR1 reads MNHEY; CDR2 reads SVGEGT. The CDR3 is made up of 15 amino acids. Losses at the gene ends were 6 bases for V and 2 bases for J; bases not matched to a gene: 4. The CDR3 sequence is CASRGTSGPTDTQYF. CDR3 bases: TGTGCCAGCAGGGGGACTAGCGGCCCCACAGATACGCAGTATTTT.

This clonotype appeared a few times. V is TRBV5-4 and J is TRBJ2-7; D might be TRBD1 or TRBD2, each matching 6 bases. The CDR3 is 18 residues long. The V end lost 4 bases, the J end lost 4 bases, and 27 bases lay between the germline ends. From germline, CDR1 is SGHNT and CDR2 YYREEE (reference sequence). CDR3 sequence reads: CASSKGGTPPGVGYEQYV. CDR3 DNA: TGTGCCAGCAGCAAGGGGGGCACACCCCCCGGAGTCGGGTACGAGCAGTACGTC.

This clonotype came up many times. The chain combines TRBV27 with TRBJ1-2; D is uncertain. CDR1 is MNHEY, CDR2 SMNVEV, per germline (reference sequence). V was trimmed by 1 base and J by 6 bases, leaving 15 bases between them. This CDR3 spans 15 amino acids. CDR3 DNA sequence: TGTGCCAGCAGTTTATGGGCAATCCCCCACAATGGCTACACCTTC. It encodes CASSLWAIPHNGYTF.

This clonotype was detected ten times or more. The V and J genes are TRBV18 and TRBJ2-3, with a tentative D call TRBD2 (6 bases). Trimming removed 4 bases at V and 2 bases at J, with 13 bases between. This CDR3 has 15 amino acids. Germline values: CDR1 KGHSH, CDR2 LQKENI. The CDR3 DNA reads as TGTGCCAGCTCACTCTTGACTAGAGCCACAGATACGCAGTATTTT. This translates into CASSLLTRATDTQYF.

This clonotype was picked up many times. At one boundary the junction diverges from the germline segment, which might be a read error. The CDR3 loop is CASSLWQGNQPQHF. The CDR3 DNA reads as TGTGCCAGCAGTTTATGGCAGGGCAACCAGCCCCAGCATTTT. The chain employs TRBV12-3 or TRBV12-4 and TRBJ1-5; maybe TRBD1 (5 bases). This CDR3 region has 14 residues.

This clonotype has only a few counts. Here the CDR3 DNA reads TGTGCCAGCAGCTTCGGCCCAGTCAGGGACCAAGAGACCCAGTACTTC. As protein: CASSFGPVRDQETQYF. This chain uses TRBV7-9 with TRBJ2-5; weak D call: TRBD1 (5 bases). In germline, CDR1 is SEHNR, CDR2 FQNEAQ (reference sequence). This CDR3 is 16 amino acids long. V gave up 3 bases and J gave up 0 bases, with 14 bases separating them.